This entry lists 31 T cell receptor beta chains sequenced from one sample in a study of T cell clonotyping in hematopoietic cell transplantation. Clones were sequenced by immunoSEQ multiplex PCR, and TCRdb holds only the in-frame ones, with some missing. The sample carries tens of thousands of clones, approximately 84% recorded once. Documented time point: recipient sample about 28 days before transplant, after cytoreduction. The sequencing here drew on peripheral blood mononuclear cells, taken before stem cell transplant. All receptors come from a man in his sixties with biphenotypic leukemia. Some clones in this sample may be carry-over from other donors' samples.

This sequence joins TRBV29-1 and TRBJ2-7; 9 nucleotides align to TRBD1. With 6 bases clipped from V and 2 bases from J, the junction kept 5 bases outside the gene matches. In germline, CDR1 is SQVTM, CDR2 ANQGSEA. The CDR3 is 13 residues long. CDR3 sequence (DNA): TGCAGCGTCTTAAGACAGGGGGCCTACGAGCAGTACTTC. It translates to CSVLRQGAYEQYF.

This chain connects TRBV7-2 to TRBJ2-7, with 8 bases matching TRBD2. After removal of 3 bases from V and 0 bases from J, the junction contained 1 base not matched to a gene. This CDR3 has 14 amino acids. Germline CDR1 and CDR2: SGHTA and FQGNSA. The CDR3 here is CASSFSGNSYEQYF. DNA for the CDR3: TGTGCCAGCAGCTTTAGCGGGAACTCCTACGAGCAGTACTTC.

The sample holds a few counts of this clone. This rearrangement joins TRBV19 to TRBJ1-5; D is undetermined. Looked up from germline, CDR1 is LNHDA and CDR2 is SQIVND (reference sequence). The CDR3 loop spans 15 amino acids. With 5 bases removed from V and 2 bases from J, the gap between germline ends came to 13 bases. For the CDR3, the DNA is TGTGCCAGTAGTTCGCCGAGGATCGGCAATCAGCCCCAGCATTTT. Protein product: CASSSPRIGNQPQHF.

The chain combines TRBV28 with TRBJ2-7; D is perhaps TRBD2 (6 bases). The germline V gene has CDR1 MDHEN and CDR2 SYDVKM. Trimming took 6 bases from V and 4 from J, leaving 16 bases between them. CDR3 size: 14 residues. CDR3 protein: CASSTRGVGYEQYF. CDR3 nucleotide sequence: TGTGCCAGCAGCACCCGCGGGGTCGGGTACGAGCAGTACTTC.

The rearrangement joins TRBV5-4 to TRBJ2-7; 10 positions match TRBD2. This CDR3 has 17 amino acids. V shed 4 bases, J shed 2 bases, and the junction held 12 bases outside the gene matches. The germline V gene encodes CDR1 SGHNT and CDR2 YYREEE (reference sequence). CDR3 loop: CASSRSLTGLAAYEQYF. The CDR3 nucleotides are TGTGCCAGCAGCCGCTCTCTAACAGGACTAGCGGCCTACGAGCAGTACTTC.

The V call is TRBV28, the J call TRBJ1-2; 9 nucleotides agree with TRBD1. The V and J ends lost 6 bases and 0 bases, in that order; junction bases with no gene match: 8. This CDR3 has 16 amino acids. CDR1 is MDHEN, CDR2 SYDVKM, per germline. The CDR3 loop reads CASRATTGGANYGYTF. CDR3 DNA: TGTGCCAGCAGGGCAACGACAGGGGGGGCTAACTATGGCTACACCTTC.

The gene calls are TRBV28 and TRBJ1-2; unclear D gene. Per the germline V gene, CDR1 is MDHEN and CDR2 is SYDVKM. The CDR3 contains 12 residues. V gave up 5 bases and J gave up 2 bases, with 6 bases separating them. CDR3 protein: CASSPGNYGYTF. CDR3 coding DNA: TGTGCCAGCAGTCCAGGAAACTATGGCTACACCTTC.

Written as DNA, the CDR3 is TGTGCCAGTAGTATAGGGGTTAACTATGGCTACACCTTC. As protein: CASSIGVNYGYTF. This rearrangement joins TRBV19 to TRBJ1-2, with no clear D. CDR3 length: 13 residues. Germline lookup yields CDR1 LNHDA and CDR2 SQIVND (reference sequence). Trimming left V 1 base short and J 1 base short, with 4 bases between.

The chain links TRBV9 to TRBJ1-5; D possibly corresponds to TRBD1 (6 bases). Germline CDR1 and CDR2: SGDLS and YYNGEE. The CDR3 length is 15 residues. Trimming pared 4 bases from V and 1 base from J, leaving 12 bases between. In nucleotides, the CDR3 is TGTGCCAGCAGCTCGGGGGGCTCGAGCAATCAGCCCCAGCATTTT. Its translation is CASSSGGSSNQPQHF.

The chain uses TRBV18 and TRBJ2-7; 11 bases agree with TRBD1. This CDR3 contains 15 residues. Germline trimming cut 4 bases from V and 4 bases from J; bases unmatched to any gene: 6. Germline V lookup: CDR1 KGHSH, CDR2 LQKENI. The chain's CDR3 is CASSQDRGRPYEQYF. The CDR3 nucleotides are TGTGCCAGCTCACAGGACAGGGGGCGACCGTACGAGCAGTACTTC.

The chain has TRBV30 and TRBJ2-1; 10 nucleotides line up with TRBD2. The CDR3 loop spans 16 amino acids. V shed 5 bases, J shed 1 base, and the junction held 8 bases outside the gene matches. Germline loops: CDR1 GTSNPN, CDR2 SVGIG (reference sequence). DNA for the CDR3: TGTGCCTGGGCATCTAGCGGGAGTCGATCCTACAATGAGCAGTTCTTC. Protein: CAWASSGSRSYNEQFF.

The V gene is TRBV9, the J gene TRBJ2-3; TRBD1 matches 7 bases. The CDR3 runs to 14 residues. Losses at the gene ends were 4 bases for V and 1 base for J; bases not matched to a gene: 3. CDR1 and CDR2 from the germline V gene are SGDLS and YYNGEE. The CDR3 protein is CASSYGQGTDTQYF. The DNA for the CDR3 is TGTGCCAGCAGCTATGGACAGGGCACAGATACGCAGTATTTT.

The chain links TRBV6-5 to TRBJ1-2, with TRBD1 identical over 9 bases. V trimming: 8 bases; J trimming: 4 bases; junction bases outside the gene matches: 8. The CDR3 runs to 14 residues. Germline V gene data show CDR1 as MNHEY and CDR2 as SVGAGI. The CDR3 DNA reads TGTGCCAGCTCTATGGACAGGGGCGGCTATGGCTACACCTTC. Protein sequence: CASSMDRGGYGYTF.

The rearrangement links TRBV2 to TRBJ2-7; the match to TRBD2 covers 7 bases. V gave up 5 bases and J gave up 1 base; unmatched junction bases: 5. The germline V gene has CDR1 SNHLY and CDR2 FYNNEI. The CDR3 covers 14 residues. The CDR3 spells CASSLLAVSYEQYF. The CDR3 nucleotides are TGTGCCAGCAGTCTCCTAGCGGTTTCCTACGAGCAGTACTTC.

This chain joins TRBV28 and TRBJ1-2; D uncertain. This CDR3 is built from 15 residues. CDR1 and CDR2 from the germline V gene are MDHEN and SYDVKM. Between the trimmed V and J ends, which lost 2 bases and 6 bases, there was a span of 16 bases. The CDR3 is CASSLPWTDSNGYTF. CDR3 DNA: TGTGCCAGCAGTTTACCTTGGACGGATTCGAATGGCTACACCTTC.

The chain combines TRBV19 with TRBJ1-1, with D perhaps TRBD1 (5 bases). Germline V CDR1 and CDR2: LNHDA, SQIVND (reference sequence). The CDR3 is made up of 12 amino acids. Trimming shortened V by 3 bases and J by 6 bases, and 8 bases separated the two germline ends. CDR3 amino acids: CASSMGPPEAFF. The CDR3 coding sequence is TGTGCCAGTAGTATGGGGCCCCCTGAAGCTTTCTTT.

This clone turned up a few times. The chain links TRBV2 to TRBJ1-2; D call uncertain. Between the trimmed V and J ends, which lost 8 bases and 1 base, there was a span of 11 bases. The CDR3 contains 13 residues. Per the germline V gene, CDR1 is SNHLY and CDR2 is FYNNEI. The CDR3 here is CASRQAFNYGYTF. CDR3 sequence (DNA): TGTGCCAGCCGGCAGGCTTTTAACTATGGCTACACCTTC.

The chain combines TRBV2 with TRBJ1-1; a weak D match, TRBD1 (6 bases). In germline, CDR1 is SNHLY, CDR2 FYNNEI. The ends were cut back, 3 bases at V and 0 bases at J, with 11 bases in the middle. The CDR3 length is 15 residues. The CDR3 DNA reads TGTGCCAGCAGTGAGGACAGCTACTTGAACACTGAAGCTTTCTTT. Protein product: CASSEDSYLNTEAFF.

The CDR3 sequence is CAWSVRYDRDGEKLFF. The CDR3, as DNA: TGTGCCTGGAGTGTACGGTATGACAGGGATGGTGAAAAACTGTTTTTT. This rearrangement joins TRBV30 to TRBJ1-4, with 7 bases that match TRBD1. Looked up from germline, CDR1 is GTSNPN and CDR2 is SVGIG (reference sequence). The CDR3 extends over 16 amino acids. Germline trimming cut 0 bases from V and 7 bases from J; bases unmatched to any gene: 11. Based on the CDR3 plus reference TRBV30 and TRBJ1-4, the full variable domain is SQTIHQWPATLVQPVGSPLSLECTVEGTSNPNLYWYRQAAGRGLQLLFYSVGIGQISSEVPQNLSASRPQDRQFILSSKKLLLSDSGFYLCAWSVRYDRDGEKLFFGSGTQLSVL.

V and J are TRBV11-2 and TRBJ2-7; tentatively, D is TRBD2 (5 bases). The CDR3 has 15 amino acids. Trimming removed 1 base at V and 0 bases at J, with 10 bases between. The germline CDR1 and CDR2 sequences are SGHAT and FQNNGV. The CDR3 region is CASSLGAGSSYEQYF. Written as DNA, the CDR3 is TGTGCCAGCAGCTTAGGGGCTGGGAGCTCCTACGAGCAGTACTTC.

The chain's CDR3 is CASSLWGTGANVLTF. The DNA of the CDR3 is TGTGCCAGCAGTTTATGGGGTACTGGGGCCAACGTCCTGACTTTC. The chain joins TRBV28 to TRBJ2-6; D remains ambiguous. V lost 0 bases to trimming and J lost 2 bases, with 5 bases between them. In germline, CDR1 is MDHEN, CDR2 SYDVKM. The CDR3 has 15 residues.

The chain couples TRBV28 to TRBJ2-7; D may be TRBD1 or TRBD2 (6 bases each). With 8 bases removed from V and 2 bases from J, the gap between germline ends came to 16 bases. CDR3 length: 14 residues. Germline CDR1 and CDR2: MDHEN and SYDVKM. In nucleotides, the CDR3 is TGTGCCAGCCATACCTCGGGGGCTGCCTACGAGCAGTACTTC. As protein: CASHTSGAAYEQYF.

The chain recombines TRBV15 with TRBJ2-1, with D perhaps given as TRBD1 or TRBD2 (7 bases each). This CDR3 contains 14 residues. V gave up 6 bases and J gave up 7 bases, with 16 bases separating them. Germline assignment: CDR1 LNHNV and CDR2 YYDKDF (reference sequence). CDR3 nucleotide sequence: TGTGCCACCAGGGGGGACAGCGGGACTAATGAGCAGTTCTTC. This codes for CATRGDSGTNEQFF.

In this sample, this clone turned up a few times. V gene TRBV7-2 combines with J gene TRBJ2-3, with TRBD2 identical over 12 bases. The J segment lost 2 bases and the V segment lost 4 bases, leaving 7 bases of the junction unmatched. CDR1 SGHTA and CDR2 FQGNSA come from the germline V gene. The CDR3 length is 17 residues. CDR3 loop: CASSSTGTSGPTDTQYF. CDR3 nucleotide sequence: TGTGCCAGCAGCTCAACCGGGACTAGCGGGCCCACAGATACGCAGTATTTT.

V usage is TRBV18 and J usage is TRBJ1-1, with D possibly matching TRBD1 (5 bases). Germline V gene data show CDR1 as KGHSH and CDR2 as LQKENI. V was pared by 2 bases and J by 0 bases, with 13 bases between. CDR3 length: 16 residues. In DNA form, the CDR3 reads TGTGCCAGCTCACCAGCGGGACGGACTCTGAACACTGAAGCTTTCTTT. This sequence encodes CASSPAGRTLNTEAFF.

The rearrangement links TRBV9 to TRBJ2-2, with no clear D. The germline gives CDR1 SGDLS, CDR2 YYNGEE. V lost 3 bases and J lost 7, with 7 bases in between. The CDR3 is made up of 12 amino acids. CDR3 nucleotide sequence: TGTGCCAGCAGCGCAGGTGGCGGGGAGCTGTTTTTT. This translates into CASSAGGGELFF.

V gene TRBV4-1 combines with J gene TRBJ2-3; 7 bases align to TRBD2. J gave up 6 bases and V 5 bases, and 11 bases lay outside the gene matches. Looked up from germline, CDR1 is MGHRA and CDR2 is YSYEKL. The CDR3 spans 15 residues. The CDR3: CASSSTAGVSDTQYF. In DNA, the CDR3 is TGCGCCAGCAGCTCGACGGCGGGAGTGTCTGATACGCAGTATTTT.

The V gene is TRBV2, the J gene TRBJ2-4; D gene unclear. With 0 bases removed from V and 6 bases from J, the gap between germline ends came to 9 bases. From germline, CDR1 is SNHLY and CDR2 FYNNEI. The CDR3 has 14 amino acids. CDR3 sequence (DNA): TGTGCCAGCAGTGAAGCTCTGGGCGGAAACATTCAGTACTTC. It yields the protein CASSEALGGNIQYF.

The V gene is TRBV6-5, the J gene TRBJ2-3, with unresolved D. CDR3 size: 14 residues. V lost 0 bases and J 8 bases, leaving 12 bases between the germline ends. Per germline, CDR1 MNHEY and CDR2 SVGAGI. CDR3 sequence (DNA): TGTGCCAGCAGTTACTCGACCGTCCTTGGTACGCAGTATTTT. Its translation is CASSYSTVLGTQYF.

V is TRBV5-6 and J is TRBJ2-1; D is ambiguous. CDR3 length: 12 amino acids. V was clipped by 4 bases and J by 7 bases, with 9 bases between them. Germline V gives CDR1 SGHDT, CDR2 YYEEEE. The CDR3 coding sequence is TGTGCCAGCAGCCTCACCCCAAATGAGCAGTTCTTC. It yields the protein CASSLTPNEQFF.

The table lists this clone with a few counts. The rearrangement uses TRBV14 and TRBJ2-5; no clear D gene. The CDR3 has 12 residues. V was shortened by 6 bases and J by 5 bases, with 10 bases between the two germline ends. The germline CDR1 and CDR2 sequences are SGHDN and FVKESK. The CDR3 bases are TGTGCCAGCAGTCACAACGAGGAGACCCAGTACTTC. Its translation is CASSHNEETQYF.